Given below is one TCR beta chain in context. Its target is not known. Measured with immunoSEQ multiplex PCR; TCRdb has only the in-frame clones, and not every one. In the table there are about 62,000 clones, roughly 76% of which are singletons. This specimen belongs to a study of radiotherapy plus CTLA-4 blockade in lung cancer. Study-level information: Of the patients, 15% to 20% showed objective responses and under 40% attained disease control. Study-wide findings and caveats: Tumor-origin TCR clones grew in blood after radiotherapy plus ipilimumab. Reports identified early blood T cell clone dynamics, with interferon-beta, as the best response predictor.

Germline CDR1 MDHEN, CDR2 SYDVKM. V was pared by 2 bases and J by 0 bases, with 6 bases between. The CDR3 length is 14 residues. Focal radiation plus CTLA-4 blockade with ipilimumab was given to patients with chemo-refractory metastatic non-small-cell lung cancer. The sequence derives from a human donor with non-small cell lung cancer who had a complete response to radiotherapy plus ipilimumab. This sequence joins TRBV28 and TRBJ2-3; D is unclear. This specimen consisted of peripheral blood, obtained from a patient treated with radiotherapy plus ipilimumab. The CDR3 sequence is CASSLTESTDTQYF. The CDR3 DNA reads as TGTGCCAGCAGTTTAACAGAGAGCACAGATACGCAGTATTTT.